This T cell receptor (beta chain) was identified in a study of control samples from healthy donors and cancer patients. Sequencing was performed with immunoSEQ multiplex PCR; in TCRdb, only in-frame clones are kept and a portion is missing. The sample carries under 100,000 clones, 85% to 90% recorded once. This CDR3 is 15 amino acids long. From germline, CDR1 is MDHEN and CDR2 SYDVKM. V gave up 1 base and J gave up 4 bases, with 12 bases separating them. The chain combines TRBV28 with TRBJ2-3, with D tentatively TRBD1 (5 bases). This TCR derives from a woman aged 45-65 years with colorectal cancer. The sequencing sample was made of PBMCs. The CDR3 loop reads CASSLLQGSADTQYF. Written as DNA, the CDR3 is TGTGCCAGCAGTTTATTGCAGGGATCGGCAGATACGCAGTATTTT.